This TCR beta chain is drawn from a study of CD4 T cells in relation to SARS-CoV-2 and coronaviruses. Background on the study: After roughly 11 days of antigen culture, PBMC TCR beta CDR3s were sequenced. Convalescent patients were fewer than ten males and a handful of females; two were Hispanic. Study-level points and caveats: Crossreactivity was assessed only for spike protein, not other viral proteins.

This clone was detected only once. Its antigen is undetermined. V was clipped by 3 bases and J by 6 bases, with 6 bases between them. In germline, CDR1 is DFQATT, CDR2 SNEGSKA (reference sequence). CDR3 length equals 10 residues. CEF-cultured naive and memory CD4+ T cell DNA got survey-level sequencing. Sequenced by immunoSEQ multiplex PCR; TCRdb stores in-frame clones only, minus some. Among tens of thousands of clones listed, about four fifths were seen once. Sequencing was done on a sample of memory CD4+ T cells from PBMCs, cultured in vitro. The chain joins TRBV20-1 to TRBJ2-7, with D unresolved. The sequence was collected from an adult with COVID-19. The CDR3 spells CSASDPEQYF. The DNA for the CDR3 is TGCAGTGCTAGTGATCCCGAGCAGTACTTC.